The following is a T cell receptor beta chain sequence with its context. Antigen unknown. Unmatched junction bases numbered 6, after V lost 0 bases and J lost 4 bases. This CDR3 has 16 amino acids. The germline gives CDR1 SGHTA, CDR2 FQGNSA. The data are from a study of T cells in localized non-small cell lung cancer. The study, taken as a whole, reports: Tumor trailed uninvolved adjacent lung in T cell clonality, which peaked there. A single tumor region was sequenced, leaving heterogeneity possible.

The data were produced by immunoSEQ multiplex PCR, yet TCRdb's version contains in-frame clones alone and is incomplete. Counted here are approximately 30,000 clones, about 90% occurring once; the ten biggest clones make up about a sixth. The genes are TRBV7-2 and TRBJ2-3; TRBD2 matches at 8 bases. The sequenced sample was peripheral blood mononuclear cells, obtained before any cancer treatment. The clonotype was recovered from a man aged 35 to 69 with stage III lung adenocarcinoma. The CDR3 DNA follows: TGTGCCAGCAGCTTAGCGGTGGCGGGGGGTGCAGATACGCAGTATTTT. Its protein product is CASSLAVAGGADTQYF. Using reference TRBV7-2 and TRBJ2-3 for the parts outside the CDR3, the full variable domain is GAGVSQSPSNKVTEKGKDVELRCDPISGHTALYWYRQSLGQGLEFLIYFQGNSAPDKSGLPSDRFSAERTGGSVSTLTIQRTQQEDSAVYLCASSLAVAGGADTQYFGPGTRLTVL.